This T cell receptor beta chain was sequenced in a study of T cells in tuberculosis. In the study overall: CD1B tetramers identified T cells specific for mycobacterial lipid GMM.

With respect to this clone: Its antigen remains unidentified.

At study entry, adolescents had tuberculin skin tests and IGRA screening. Assay used: immunoSEQ multiplex PCR; TCRdb lists only in-frame clones, some missing. This sample has 30,000 to 40,000 clones, with around 96% found just once. The CDR3 sequence is 12 residues long. CDR1 is MGHDK and CDR2 is SYGVNS in the germline V gene. Trimming pared 6 bases from V and 7 bases from J, leaving 10 bases between. Notes on the study in general: Active tuberculosis alpha repertoires lay closer to GMM-specific TCRs than controls'.

This sequence originates from a donor aged 5 to 30 with latent tuberculosis or without tuberculosis infection. The chain carries TRBV25-1 and TRBJ1-5; D is uncertain. Sequenced: PBMCs. CDR3 sequence reads: CASSPGGQPQHF. Here the CDR3 DNA reads TGTGCCAGCAGCCCTGGAGGGCAGCCCCAGCATTTT.